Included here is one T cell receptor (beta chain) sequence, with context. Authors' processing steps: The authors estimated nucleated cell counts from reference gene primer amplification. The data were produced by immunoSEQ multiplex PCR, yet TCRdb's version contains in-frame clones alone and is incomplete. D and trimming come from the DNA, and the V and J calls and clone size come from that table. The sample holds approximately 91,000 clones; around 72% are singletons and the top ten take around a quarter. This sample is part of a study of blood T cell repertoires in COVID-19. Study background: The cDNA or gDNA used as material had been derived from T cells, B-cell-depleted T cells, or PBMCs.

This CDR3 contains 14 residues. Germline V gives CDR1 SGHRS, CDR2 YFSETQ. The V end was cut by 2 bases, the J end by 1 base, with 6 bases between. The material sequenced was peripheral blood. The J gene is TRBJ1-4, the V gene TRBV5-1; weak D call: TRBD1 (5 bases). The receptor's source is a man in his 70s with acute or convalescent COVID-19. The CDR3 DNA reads TGCGCCAGCAGCTTCCAGGGAACTAATGAAAAACTGTTTTTT. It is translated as CASSFQGTNEKLFF.